These 16 T cell receptor beta chains were all obtained from the same sample, sequenced in a study of CD8 T cells in ankylosing spondylitis. TCRdb re-called the 5' RACE reads with MiXCR, one entry per CDR3 protein. The table shows 150,000 to 200,000 distinct CDR3 sequences, with over 15% occurring only once. The sequencing input was blood, either unsorted or a sorted T cell fraction (not recorded which). These receptors all stem from a male donor under 30 with ankylosing spondylitis or in good health (not recorded which).

This clonotype has a count of ten or more. J is TRBJ2-1 and V is TRBV5-5; D is uncertain. V lost 0 bases and J lost 15, with 19 bases in between. The CDR3 has 14 residues. Germline V gene data show CDR1 as SGHKS and CDR2 as YYEKEE (reference sequence). The CDR3 DNA sequence: TGTGCCAGCAGCTTGGAGTCGGTAGTTTTGGCCTGGTTCTTC. Protein product: CASSLESVVLAWFF.

The chain employs TRBV20-1 and TRBJ2-6; D gene ambiguous. CDR3 length equals 15 residues. CDR1 and CDR2 from the germline V gene are DFQATT and SNEGSKA (reference sequence). V shed 0 bases and J shed 0 bases, with 6 bases lying between them. The chain's CDR3 is CSAREGSSGANVLTF. The DNA of the CDR3 is TGCAGTGCTAGAGAGGGTAGCTCTGGGGCCAACGTCCTGACTTTC.

This clonotype was recorded many times. V and J are TRBV7-9 and TRBJ2-1, with a possible D match to TRBD2 (6 bases). Germline CDR1 SEHNR, CDR2 FQNEAQ (reference sequence). This CDR3 region has 15 residues. Trimming took off 2 bases at V and 4 bases at J, with 12 bases between the two ends. CDR3 nucleotides: TGTGCCAGCAGCTTAAATGCGGGAAGTTACAATGAGCAGTTCTTC. It encodes CASSLNAGSYNEQFF.

This clonotype was seen ten or more times. V gene TRBV12-3 or TRBV12-4 combines with J gene TRBJ2-7, with 7 bases lining up with TRBD2. The CDR3 consists of 14 residues. With 4 bases clipped from V and 3 bases from J, the junction kept 6 bases outside the gene matches. The CDR3 nucleotides read TGTGCCAGCAGTTGGACTAGAGGGCTCTACGAGCAGTACTTC. Residues: CASSWTRGLYEQYF.

The sample holds many counts of this clonotype. The V call is TRBV18, the J call TRBJ2-2; D gene uncertain. Germline V gene sequence: CDR1 KGHSH, CDR2 LQKENI. V was trimmed by 1 base and J by 0 bases, leaving 9 bases between them. The CDR3 is 16 amino acids. The CDR3 nucleotides read TGTGCCAGCTCACCACAGGAGCGTTCGAACACCGGGGAGCTGTTTTTT. It is translated as CASSPQERSNTGELFF.

There are many counts of this clonotype. The chain combines TRBV29-1 with TRBJ2-7; 8 bases fit TRBD2. The CDR3 is made up of 12 amino acids. From germline, CDR1 is SQVTM and CDR2 ANQGSEA. Trimming at V came to 6 bases and at J to 1 base, leaving 2 bases not matched to a gene. CDR3 sequence reads: CSVASGSYEQYF. CDR3 nucleotide sequence: TGCAGCGTCGCTAGCGGGTCCTACGAGCAGTACTTC.

In this sample, this clonotype turned up many times. The chain carries TRBV7-8 and TRBJ2-1; 7 bases line up with TRBD2. The trim removed 2 bases at V and 5 bases at J, leaving 6 bases unmatched. The CDR3 runs to 15 residues. Germline V lookup: CDR1 SGHVS, CDR2 FQNEAQ. This CDR3 is CASSLPSGHNNEQFF. The CDR3 coding sequence is TGTGCCAGCAGCTTACCTAGCGGCCATAACAATGAGCAGTTCTTC. Full variable domain (missing parts from reference TRBV7-8 and TRBJ2-1): GAGVSQSPRYKVAKRGQDVALRCDPISGHVSLFWYQQALGQGPEFLTYFQNEAQLDKSGLPSDRFFAERPEGSVSTLKIQRTQQEDSAVYLCASSLPSGHNNEQFFGPGTRLTVL.

This clonotype was picked up many times. The V call is TRBV20-1, the J call TRBJ2-7; D unclear. The CDR3 contains 11 residues. V lost 6 bases and J lost 3, with 9 bases in between. Germline CDR1 and CDR2: DFQATT and SNEGSKA (reference sequence). The CDR3 loop is CSAPWNYEQYF. The CDR3 coding sequence is TGCAGTGCCCCCTGGAACTACGAGCAGTACTTC.

This clonotype came up many times. The V gene is TRBV12-3 or TRBV12-4, the J gene TRBJ2-6; D uncertain. This CDR3 is built from 20 residues. The V gene lost 5 bases and the J gene lost 3 bases, with 26 bases spanning the gap. CDR3 DNA: TGTGCCAGCAGTAGTGGCATCGGGTCCTCGCCTTCTGGTGGGGCCAACGTCCTGACTTTC. As protein: CASSSGIGSSPSGGANVLTF.

This clonotype was counted ten times or more. The chain combines TRBV20-1 with TRBJ2-5; D remains unclear. Trimming removed 5 bases at V and 5 bases at J, with 9 bases between. Germline V lookup: CDR1 DFQATT, CDR2 SNEGSKA (reference sequence). The CDR3 has 11 residues. CDR3 nucleotides: TGCAGTGCTCCGGTCGTGGAGACCCAGTACTTC. This codes for CSAPVVETQYF.

Many counts were recorded for this clonotype. The chain employs TRBV29-1 and TRBJ2-7, with 8 bases matching TRBD1. V shed 4 bases and J 6 bases; nucleotides not matched to a gene: 5. Looked up from germline, CDR1 is SQVTM and CDR2 is ANQGSEA. The CDR3 covers 12 residues. The CDR3 is CSVVGTGGEQYV. CDR3 nucleotide sequence: TGCAGCGTTGTAGGTACAGGGGGCGAGCAGTACGTC.

The J gene is TRBJ2-1, the V gene TRBV6-2 or TRBV6-3, with 8 bases fitting TRBD2. The CDR3 runs to 17 residues. Germline trimming cut 11 bases from V and 0 bases from J; bases unmatched to any gene: 15. Germline-derived CDR1 and CDR2 are MNHEY and SVGEGT. In DNA form, the CDR3 reads TGTGCCTGCATGGGATTCGGCGGGAGGAGCTCCTACAATGAGCAGTTCTTC. Its protein product is CACMGFGGRSSYNEQFF.

This clonotype was counted at least ten times. This chain connects TRBV20-1 to TRBJ2-3; no reliable D call. CDR1 is DFQATT, CDR2 SNEGSKA, per germline (reference sequence). V gave up 0 bases and J gave up 0 bases, with 22 bases separating them. The CDR3 spans 19 residues. The CDR3 DNA reads as TGCAGTGCTAGAGATTTTGCAAGTCCAGTAATACTGAGCACAGATACGCAGTATTTT. Translation gives CSARDFASPVILSTDTQYF.

The V call is TRBV7-9, the J call TRBJ1-1; D gene ambiguous. This CDR3 comprises 16 residues. V was trimmed by 3 bases and J by 0 bases, leaving 14 bases between them. The germline CDR1 and CDR2 sequences are SEHNR and FQNEAQ (reference sequence). CDR3 region: CASSLVSSRMNTEAFF. CDR3 bases: TGTGCCAGCAGCTTGGTCAGTTCACGGATGAACACTGAAGCTTTCTTT.

This clonotype was observed at least ten times. The rearrangement links TRBV5-1 to TRBJ1-1, with D possibly TRBD1 on 5 matching bases. Germline lookup yields CDR1 SGHRS and CDR2 YFSETQ. This CDR3 is 13 amino acids long. V gave up 1 base and J gave up 10 bases, with 14 bases separating them. CDR3 bases: TGCGCCAGCAGCTTGTGGCAGGAAGGGGCAGCTTTCTTT. This gives the protein CASSLWQEGAAFF.

This clonotype has only a few counts. The chain is built from TRBV5-1 and TRBJ2-1; D call uncertain. Germline V gives CDR1 SGHRS, CDR2 YFSETQ. V shed 5 bases and J shed 0 bases, with 15 bases lying between them. This CDR3 region has 16 residues. The CDR3 DNA reads as TGCGCCAGCAGTGCTTCGTCGAGATCCTCCTACAATGAGCAGTTCTTC. It is translated as CASSASSRSSYNEQFF.